The clone carrying this T cell receptor (beta chain) appeared once. There are 15 residues in the CDR3. V shed 0 bases and J shed 7 bases, with 16 bases lying between them. CDR1 is LNHNV and CDR2 is YYDKDF in the germline V gene (reference sequence). The RNA input was about 0.5 to 1 ug, and it was reverse transcribed with random hexamers. TCRdb re-called the immunoSEQ multiplex PCR reads with MiXCR, one entry per CDR3 protein. The table lists tens of thousands of distinct CDR3 sequences, nearly 96% of them singletons. Sequencing of TCR beta was carried out in blood CD8+ and CD4+ T cells. The CD8+ and CD4+ T cells were negatively isolated, with the TEMRA cells enriched by FACS. These data are taken from a study of CD8 T cells in Susac syndrome.

What was sequenced was CD4+ T cells from PBMCs. The clonotype was recovered from a human donor with multiple sclerosis. The chain recombines TRBV15 with TRBJ2-7; D remains unclear. In nucleotides, the CDR3 is TGTGCCACCAGCAGAGATTCTTCCGGTAACGGGGAGCAGTACTTC. Protein product: CATSRDSSGNGEQYF.